This is a list of T cell receptor beta chains from one sample in a study of T cell responses to AZD1222 COVID-19 vaccine. The table came from immunoSEQ multiplex PCR; TCRdb's copy has only in-frame clones and leaves some out. The repertoire holds approximately 140,000 clones, with around nine tenths as singletons. Sample: peripheral blood, taken on day 0 of AZD1222 vaccination. These receptors came from an adult in good health. Both conserved end residues are part of each CDR3. Clone size is stated in some rows and not others, as once, few, many or a class when expanded.

V	J	size	CDR3
TRBV14	TRBJ1-1	once	CASSRGGWGEAFF
TRBV3-1/TRBV3-2	TRBJ1-1	-	CASRRGQGNTEAFF
TRBV7-3	TRBJ1-2	-	CASSSNPNYGYTF
TRBV5-4	TRBJ2-5	-	CASSLDPDQETQYF
TRBV9	TRBJ2-5	few	CASSVAPSGAQETQYF
TRBV5-1	TRBJ1-4	-	CASSLEGIRTGKLFF
TRBV6-5	TRBJ1-1	-	CASSYSRGNTEAFF
TRBV10-3	TRBJ2-7	-	CAISESRTRAAYEQYF
TRBV30	TRBJ2-2	-	CAWRLGANTGELFF
TRBV13	TRBJ2-6	-	CAILLRDRGSSGANVLTF
TRBV9	TRBJ1-4	-	CASSGGYRESNEKLFF
TRBV29-1	TRBJ2-7	-	CSVEGETGSSYEQYF
TRBV30	TRBJ2-7	once	CAWSSGSFSYEQYF
TRBV28	TRBJ1-1	once	CASSLVGNTEAFF
TRBV5-1	TRBJ2-3	-	CASSPTTSVWADTQYF
TRBV5-1	TRBJ2-7	once	CASSLVAGNHEQYF
TRBV19	TRBJ1-4	-	CASLSQGAREKLFF
TRBV3-1/TRBV3-2	TRBJ1-3	-	CASSQGGGLGGNTIYF
TRBV28	TRBJ2-7	-	CASSLVTSGSNEQYF
TRBV4-2	TRBJ2-1	-	CASSQVRRGEILPGEQFF
TRBV15	TRBJ2-7	-	CATSKGRAGVSEQYF
TRBV28	TRBJ1-2	-	CASSEEIRDGPGRGYTF
TRBV15	TRBJ1-5	-	CATSSLGGQPQHF
TRBV28	TRBJ2-5	-	CASSPGGLAGETQYF
TRBV7-9	TRBJ1-2	-	CASSAARRINYGYTF
TRBV15	TRBJ2-4	-	CATSTPDGAVLQYF
TRBV7-2	TRBJ1-1	few	CASSSGLYSNTEAFF
TRBV3-1/TRBV3-2	TRBJ2-7	-	CASSQDASYEQYF
TRBV14	TRBJ2-3	once	CASSHRTAQGDTQYF
TRBV11-2	TRBJ1-6	-	CASSLNTGNSPLHF
TRBV4-2	TRBJ2-7	-	CASSQDYWGYSYEQYF
TRBV11-3	TRBJ1-1	-	CASSVHRVHTEAFF
TRBV6-4	TRBJ2-3	-	CASSASRGAADTQYF
TRBV6-5	TRBJ2-7	-	CASSYSGADEQYF
TRBV30	TRBJ1-6	-	CAWSPWGGSPLHF
TRBV28	TRBJ1-5	-	CASRLKNQPQHF
TRBV5-1	TRBJ2-1	-	CASSPRLAGGGEQFF
TRBV7-9	TRBJ1-1	-	CASSSLQGKASEAFF
TRBV2	TRBJ2-7	-	CASSGVRGAAEQYF
TRBV5-1	TRBJ2-3	few	CASTPGSSTDTQYF
TRBV28	TRBJ1-5	-	CASSLRGIQPQHF